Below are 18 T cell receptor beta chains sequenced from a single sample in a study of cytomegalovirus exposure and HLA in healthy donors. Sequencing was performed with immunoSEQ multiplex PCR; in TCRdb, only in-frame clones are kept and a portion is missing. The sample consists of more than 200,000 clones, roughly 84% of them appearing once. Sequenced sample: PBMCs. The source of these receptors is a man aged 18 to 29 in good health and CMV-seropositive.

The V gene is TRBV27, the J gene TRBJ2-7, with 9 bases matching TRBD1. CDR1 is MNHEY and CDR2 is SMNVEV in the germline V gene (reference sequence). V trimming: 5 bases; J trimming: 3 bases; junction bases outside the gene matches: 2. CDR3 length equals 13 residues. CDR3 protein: CASSQDRGYEQYF. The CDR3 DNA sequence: TGTGCCAGCAGTCAGGACAGGGGCTACGAGCAGTACTTC.

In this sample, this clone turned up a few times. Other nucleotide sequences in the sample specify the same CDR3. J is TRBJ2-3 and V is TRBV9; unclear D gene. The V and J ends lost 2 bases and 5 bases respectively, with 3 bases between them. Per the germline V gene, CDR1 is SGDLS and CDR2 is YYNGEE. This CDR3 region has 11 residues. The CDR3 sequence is CASSVGDTQYF. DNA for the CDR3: TGTGCCAGCAGCGTCGGAGATACGCAGTATTTT.

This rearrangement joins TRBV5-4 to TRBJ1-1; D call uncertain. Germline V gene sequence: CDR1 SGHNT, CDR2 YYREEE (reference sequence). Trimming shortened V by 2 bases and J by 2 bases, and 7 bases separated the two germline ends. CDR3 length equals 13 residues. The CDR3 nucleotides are TGTGCCAGCAGCTTAATCCCTAACACTGAAGCTTTCTTT. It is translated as CASSLIPNTEAFF.

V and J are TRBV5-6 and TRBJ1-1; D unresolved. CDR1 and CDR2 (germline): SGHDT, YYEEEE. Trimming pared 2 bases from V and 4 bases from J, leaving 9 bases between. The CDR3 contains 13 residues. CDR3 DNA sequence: TGTGCCAGCAGCTTTAGCTTGGCCACTGAAGCTTTCTTT. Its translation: CASSFSLATEAFF.

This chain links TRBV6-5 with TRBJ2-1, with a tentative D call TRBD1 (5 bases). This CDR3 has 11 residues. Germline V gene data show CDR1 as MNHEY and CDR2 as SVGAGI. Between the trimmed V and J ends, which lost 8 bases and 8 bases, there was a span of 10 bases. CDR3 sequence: CASGMGHEQFF. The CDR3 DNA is TGTGCCAGCGGCATGGGGCATGAGCAGTTCTTC.

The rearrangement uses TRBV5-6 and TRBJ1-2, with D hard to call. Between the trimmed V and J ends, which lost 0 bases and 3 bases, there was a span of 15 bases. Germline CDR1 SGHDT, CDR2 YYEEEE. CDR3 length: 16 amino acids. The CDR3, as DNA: TGTGCCAGCAGCTTGGCCGGGTCAGTACTCCACTATGGCTACACCTTC. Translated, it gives CASSLAGSVLHYGYTF.

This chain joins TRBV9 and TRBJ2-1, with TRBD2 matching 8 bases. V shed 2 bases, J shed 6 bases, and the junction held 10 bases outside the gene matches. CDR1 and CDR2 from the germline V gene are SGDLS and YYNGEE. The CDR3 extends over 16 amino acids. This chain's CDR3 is CASSVRGPAGANEQFF. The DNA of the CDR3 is TGTGCCAGCAGCGTTCGGGGACCAGCGGGAGCCAATGAGCAGTTCTTC.

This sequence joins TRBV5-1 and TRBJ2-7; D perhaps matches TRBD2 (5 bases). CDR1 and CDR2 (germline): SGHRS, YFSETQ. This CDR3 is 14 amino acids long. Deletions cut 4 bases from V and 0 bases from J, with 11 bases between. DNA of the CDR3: TGCGCCAGCAGCCTGGAGGCCCACTCCTACGAGCAGTACTTC. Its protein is CASSLEAHSYEQYF. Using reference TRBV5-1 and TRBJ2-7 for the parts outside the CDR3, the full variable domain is KAGVTQTPRYLIKTRGQQVTLSCSPISGHRSVSWYQQTPGQGLQFLFEYFSETQRNKGNFPGRFSGRQFSNSRSEMNVSTLELGDSALYLCASSLEAHSYEQYFGPGTRLTVT.

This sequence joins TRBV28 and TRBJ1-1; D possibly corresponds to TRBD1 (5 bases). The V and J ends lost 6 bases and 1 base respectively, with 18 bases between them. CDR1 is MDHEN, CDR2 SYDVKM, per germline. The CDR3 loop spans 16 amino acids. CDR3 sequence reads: CASRLGGGGPNTEAFF. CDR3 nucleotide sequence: TGTGCCAGCAGACTAGGTGGGGGGGGACCGAACACTGAAGCTTTCTTT. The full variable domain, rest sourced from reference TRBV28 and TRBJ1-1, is DVKVTQSSRYLVKRTGEKVFLECVQDMDHENMFWYRQDPGLGLRLIYFSYDVKMKEKGDIPEGYSVSREKKERFSLILESASTNQTSMYLCASRLGGGGPNTEAFFGQGTRLTVV.

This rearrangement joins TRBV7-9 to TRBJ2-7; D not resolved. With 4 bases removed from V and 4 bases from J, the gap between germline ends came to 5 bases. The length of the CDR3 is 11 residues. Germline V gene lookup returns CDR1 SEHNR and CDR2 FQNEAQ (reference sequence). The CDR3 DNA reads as TGTGCCAGCAGCTCTCAATACGAGCAGTACTTC. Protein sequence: CASSSQYEQYF. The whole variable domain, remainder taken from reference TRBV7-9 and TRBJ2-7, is DTGVSQNPRHKITKRGQNVTFRCDPISEHNRLYWYRQTLGQGPEFLTYFQNEAQLEKSRLLSDRFSAERPKGSFSTLEIQRTEQGDSAMYLCASSSQYEQYFGPGTRLTVT.

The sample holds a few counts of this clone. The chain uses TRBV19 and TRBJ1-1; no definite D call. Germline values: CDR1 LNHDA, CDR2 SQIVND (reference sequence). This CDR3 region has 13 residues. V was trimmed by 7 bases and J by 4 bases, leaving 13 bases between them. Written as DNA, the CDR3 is TGTGCCAGTACCCCCCTGTGGGGCACTGAAGCTTTCTTT. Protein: CASTPLWGTEAFF.

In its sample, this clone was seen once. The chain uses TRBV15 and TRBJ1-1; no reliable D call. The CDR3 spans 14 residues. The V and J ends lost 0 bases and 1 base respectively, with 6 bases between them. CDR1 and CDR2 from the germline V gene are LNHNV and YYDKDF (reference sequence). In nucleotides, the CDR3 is TGTGCCACCAGCAGAGATTTCACGAACACTGAAGCTTTCTTT. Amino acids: CATSRDFTNTEAFF.

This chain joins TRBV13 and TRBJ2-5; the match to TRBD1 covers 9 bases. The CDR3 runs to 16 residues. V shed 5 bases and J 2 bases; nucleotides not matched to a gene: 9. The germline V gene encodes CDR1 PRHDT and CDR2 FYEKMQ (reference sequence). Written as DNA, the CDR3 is TGTGCCAGCAGCCCCTGGACAGGGGACTTTCAAGAGACCCAGTACTTC. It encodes CASSPWTGDFQETQYF.

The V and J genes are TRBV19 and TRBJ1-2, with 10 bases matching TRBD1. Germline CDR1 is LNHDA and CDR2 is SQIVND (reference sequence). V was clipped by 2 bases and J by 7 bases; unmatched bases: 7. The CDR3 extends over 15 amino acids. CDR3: CASSINYGTGVGYTF. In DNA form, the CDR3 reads TGTGCCAGTAGTATAAACTACGGGACAGGGGTTGGCTACACCTTC. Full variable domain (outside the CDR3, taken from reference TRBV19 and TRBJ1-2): DGGITQSPKYLFRKEGQNVTLSCEQNLNHDAMYWYRQDPGQGLRLIYYSQIVNDFQKGDIAEGYSVSREKKESFPLTVTSAQKNPTAFYLCASSINYGTGVGYTFGSGTRLTVV.

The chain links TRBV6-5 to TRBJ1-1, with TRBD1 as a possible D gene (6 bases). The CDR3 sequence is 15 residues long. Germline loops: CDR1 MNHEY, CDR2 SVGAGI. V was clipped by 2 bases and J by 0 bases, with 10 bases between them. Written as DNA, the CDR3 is TGTGCCAGCAGTTACAAGGACAGCGTGAACACTGAAGCTTTCTTT. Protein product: CASSYKDSVNTEAFF.

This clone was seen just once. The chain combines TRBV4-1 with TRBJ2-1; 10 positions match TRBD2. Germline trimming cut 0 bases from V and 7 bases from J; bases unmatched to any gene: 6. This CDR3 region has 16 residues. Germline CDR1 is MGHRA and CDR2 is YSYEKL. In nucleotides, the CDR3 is TGCGCCAGCAGCCAAGATAGGTCTAGCGGGAGTAATGAGCAGTTCTTC. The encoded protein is CASSQDRSSGSNEQFF.

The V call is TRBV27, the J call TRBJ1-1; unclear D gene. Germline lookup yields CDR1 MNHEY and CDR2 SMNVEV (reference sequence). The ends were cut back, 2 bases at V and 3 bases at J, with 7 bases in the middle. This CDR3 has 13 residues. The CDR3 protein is CASSLASYTEAFF. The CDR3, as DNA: TGTGCCAGCAGTTTAGCCAGCTACACTGAAGCTTTCTTT.

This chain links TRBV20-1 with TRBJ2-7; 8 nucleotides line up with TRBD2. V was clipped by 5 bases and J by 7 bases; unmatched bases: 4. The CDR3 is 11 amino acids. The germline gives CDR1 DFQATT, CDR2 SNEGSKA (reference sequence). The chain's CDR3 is CSARGGKEQYF. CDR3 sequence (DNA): TGCAGTGCTCGGGGGGGGAAGGAGCAGTACTTC.